Ten or more counts support the clone carrying this T cell receptor (beta chain). As yet, its antigen is unknown. The data derive from a study of T-cell reconstitution after alpha-beta-depleted transplantation in children. General observations from the study: T-cell numbers and diversity, one year after transplant, stemmed largely from T cells that were newly produced. Some patients' high day-60 TCRbeta diversity was attributed to recipient cells surviving conditioning. Roughly two months post-transplant, alpha-beta T cells reportedly originated from several hundred graft clones that had expanded.

TCRbeta library construction was performed incorporating unique molecular identifiers. Each CDR3 protein is one row after TCRdb ran MiXCR on the PCR reads. The sample has about 290,000 distinct CDR3 sequences, approximately 7.3% seen once; the top ten hold 9.1%. V was pared by 7 bases and J by 6 bases, with 8 bases of the junction left unmatched. The CDR3 has 12 amino acids. Germline loops: CDR1 SQVTM, CDR2 ANQGSEA. The source was peripheral blood, collected 360 days after TCRalphabeta/CD19-depleted stem cell transplant. This sequence originates from a female patient aged 2 to 10 who had a stem cell transplant for Fanconi anemia, so the T cells may come from the graft donor. This chain links TRBV29-1 with TRBJ2-7; 8 nucleotides agree with TRBD1. This CDR3 is CSAQDRVSEQYF. CDR3 DNA: TGCAGCGCTCAGGACAGGGTGAGCGAGCAGTACTTC.